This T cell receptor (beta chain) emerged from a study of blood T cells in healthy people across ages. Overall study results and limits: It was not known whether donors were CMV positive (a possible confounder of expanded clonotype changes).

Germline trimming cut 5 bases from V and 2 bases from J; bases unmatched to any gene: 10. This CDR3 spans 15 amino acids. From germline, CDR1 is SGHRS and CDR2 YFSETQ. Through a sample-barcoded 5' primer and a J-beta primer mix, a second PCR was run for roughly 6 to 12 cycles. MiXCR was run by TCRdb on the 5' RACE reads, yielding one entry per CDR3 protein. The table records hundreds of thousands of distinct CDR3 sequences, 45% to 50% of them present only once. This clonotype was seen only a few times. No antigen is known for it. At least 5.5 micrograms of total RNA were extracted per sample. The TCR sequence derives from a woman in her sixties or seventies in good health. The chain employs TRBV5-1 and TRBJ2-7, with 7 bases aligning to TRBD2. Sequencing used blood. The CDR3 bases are TGCGCCAGCAGGGGAGGTGCGGGAGATCCCTACGAGCAGTACTTC. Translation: CASRGGAGDPYEQYF.